This T cell receptor beta chain was captured by sequencing in a study of OX40 agonist ivuxolimab in advanced cancers. Background on the study: It was permissible to have had prior anti-PD-1, anti-PD-L1 or anti-CTLA-4 therapy, and less than 45% had some.

Trimming took off 1 base at V and 5 bases at J, with 11 bases between the two ends. The length of the CDR3 is 14 residues. Per germline, CDR1 SGHTA and CDR2 FQGNSA. Clones were read by immunoSEQ multiplex PCR, and TCRdb kept only the in-frame ones, dropping some. The repertoire holds roughly 50,000 clones, 80% seen once, with 4% to 5% in the top ten. The gene calls are TRBV7-2 and TRBJ1-2; D may be TRBD1 (5 bases). Sequencing used CD4+ or CD8+ T cells sorted from blood, obtained in a trial of the OX40 agonist ivuxolimab. This receptor was identified in an adult with an advanced solid tumor such as melanoma, head and neck, liver or kidney cancer. The CDR3 loop reads CASSLGPGLYGYTF. The CDR3 region has the DNA TGTGCCAGCAGCTTAGGTCCGGGACTATATGGCTACACCTTC.